This T cell receptor beta chain was captured in a study of T cell repertoires in cytomegalovirus infection. CDR1 and CDR2 from the germline V gene are SGHTA and FQGNSA. CDR3 length: 11 residues. V gave up 3 bases and J gave up 9 bases, with 6 bases separating them. TCRdb processed the reads anew with MiXCR; each CDR3 protein has one entry. The sample yields around 450,000 distinct CDR3 sequences, about a third seen once. Sample: PBMCs. The rearrangement links TRBV7-2 to TRBJ2-1; D not resolved. The clonotype originates from a human donor in good health (CMV status not recorded). Some clones in this sample may be carry-over from other donors' samples. This CDR3 reads CASSFSSEQFF. CDR3 in DNA: TGTGCCAGCAGCTTTAGCTCTGAGCAGTTCTTC.